The 11 T cell receptor beta chains presented below share a single source sample, sequenced in a study of CD8 T cells in ankylosing spondylitis. TCRdb processed the 5' RACE reads anew with MiXCR; each CDR3 protein has one entry. Among approximately 210,000 distinct CDR3 sequences, roughly 13% were seen once, and the ten largest hold approximately 15%. The sequenced sample was blood, either unsorted or a sorted T cell fraction (not recorded which). The source is a male donor with ankylosing spondylitis or in good health (not recorded which).

The table lists this clonotype with a few counts. This chain uses TRBV27 with TRBJ1-2; the match to TRBD1 covers 8 bases. Trimming took 0 bases from V and 6 from J; bases not matched to a gene: 3. This CDR3 is 14 amino acids long. Germline-derived CDR1 and CDR2 are MNHEY and SMNVEV (reference sequence). CDR3: CASSLSPGGNGYTF. The CDR3 nucleotides are TGTGCCAGCAGTTTATCACCAGGGGGCAATGGCTACACCTTC.

This clonotype was observed a handful of times. The rearrangement joins TRBV7-8 to TRBJ2-4; D not certain. CDR1 is SGHVS and CDR2 is FQNEAQ in the germline V gene. CDR3 size: 13 residues. Trimming pared 7 bases from V and 3 bases from J, leaving 10 bases between. The CDR3 sequence: CASNYRGKNIQYF. In DNA, the CDR3 is TGTGCCAGCAATTACAGAGGCAAAAACATTCAGTACTTC.

This clonotype appeared a few times. CDR3 sequence: CASSQGPARVGETQYF. The DNA of the CDR3 is TGTGCCAGCAGCCAAGGCCCAGCTAGAGTCGGAGAGACCCAGTACTTC. The V gene is TRBV4-2, the J gene TRBJ2-5, with D uncertain. Germline V gene sequence: CDR1 LGHNA, CDR2 YNFKEQ. V gave up 1 base and J gave up 4 bases, with 16 bases separating them. There are 16 residues in the CDR3.

This chain connects TRBV27 to TRBJ1-4; D is unclear. The CDR3 loop spans 15 amino acids. Germline V CDR1 and CDR2: MNHEY, SMNVEV (reference sequence). Trimming pared 2 bases from V and 3 bases from J, leaving 10 bases between. Written as DNA, the CDR3 is TGTGCCAGCAGTTTAGCCCCGGACTCTAATGAAAAACTGTTTTTT. Protein: CASSLAPDSNEKLFF.

The chain is built from TRBV11-2 and TRBJ2-7, with TRBD2 identical over 11 bases. The ends lost 1 base at V and 5 bases at J; junction bases unmatched: 4. There are 15 residues in the CDR3. Germline V gives CDR1 SGHAT, CDR2 FQNNGV. The CDR3 DNA reads as TGTGCCAGCAGCTTAGTACCTAGCGGGAGGAACGAGCAGTACTTC. Its translation is CASSLVPSGRNEQYF. Based on the CDR3 plus reference TRBV11-2 and TRBJ2-7, the full variable domain is EAGVAQSPRYKIIEKRQSVAFWCNPISGHATLYWYQQILGQGPKLLIQFQNNGVVDDSQLPKDRFSAERLKGVDSTLKIQPAKLEDSAVYLCASSLVPSGRNEQYFGPGTRLTVT.

V and J are TRBV9 and TRBJ2-7; D is unresolved. V lost 0 bases to trimming and J lost 2 bases, with 12 bases between them. The CDR3 length is 15 residues. From germline, CDR1 is SGDLS and CDR2 YYNGEE. CDR3 residues: CASSVGGGPAYEQYF. Written as DNA, the CDR3 is TGTGCCAGCAGCGTAGGTGGCGGTCCCGCCTACGAGCAGTACTTC.

This clonotype was observed a few times. The chain employs TRBV20-1 and TRBJ2-7, with D unclear. V was trimmed by 3 bases and J by 3 bases, leaving 12 bases between them. This CDR3 spans 13 amino acids. Germline V gives CDR1 DFQATT, CDR2 SNEGSKA (reference sequence). This chain's CDR3 is CSARTPDRYEQYF. The CDR3 nucleotides are TGCAGTGCTAGGACTCCCGACCGCTACGAGCAGTACTTC.

This clonotype was detected only a few times. The chain couples TRBV10-3 to TRBJ2-3; maybe TRBD2 (6 bases). In germline, CDR1 is ENHRY, CDR2 SYGVKD. Trimming removed 8 bases from V and 9 bases from J, with 12 bases in between. This CDR3 has 11 residues. The CDR3 is CAIADGGTQYF. In DNA form, the CDR3 reads TGTGCCATCGCGGACGGAGGGACGCAGTATTTT.

V and J are TRBV11-3 and TRBJ2-7; 7 nucleotides match TRBD1. Trimming at V came to 7 bases and at J to 2 bases, leaving 8 bases not matched to a gene. The CDR3 sequence is 14 residues long. Germline V gene sequence: CDR1 SGHNT, CDR2 YENEEA. The CDR3 bases are TGTGCCAGCACCTACCGGGACAGCACCTACGAGCAGTACTTC. It yields the protein CASTYRDSTYEQYF.

The table lists this clonotype with a few counts. The chain has TRBV7-9 and TRBJ2-1; D uncertain. Trimming took off 2 bases at V and 6 bases at J, with 11 bases between the two ends. This CDR3 has 14 amino acids. The germline CDR1 and CDR2 sequences are SEHNR and FQNEAQ (reference sequence). CDR3 amino acids: CASSLLTGFNEQFF. Here the CDR3 DNA reads TGTGCCAGCAGCTTATTAACCGGGTTCAATGAGCAGTTCTTC.

This clonotype has just a few counts. The CDR3, as DNA: TGTGCCAGCAGCCCCAATCCCTCTTCTTATGCTTTCTTT. Translating gives CASSPNPSSYAFF. The chain links TRBV13 to TRBJ1-1; D is unresolved. CDR3 length: 13 amino acids. V was shortened by 5 bases and J by 11 bases, with 18 bases between the two germline ends. Germline-derived CDR1 and CDR2 are PRHDT and FYEKMQ (reference sequence).